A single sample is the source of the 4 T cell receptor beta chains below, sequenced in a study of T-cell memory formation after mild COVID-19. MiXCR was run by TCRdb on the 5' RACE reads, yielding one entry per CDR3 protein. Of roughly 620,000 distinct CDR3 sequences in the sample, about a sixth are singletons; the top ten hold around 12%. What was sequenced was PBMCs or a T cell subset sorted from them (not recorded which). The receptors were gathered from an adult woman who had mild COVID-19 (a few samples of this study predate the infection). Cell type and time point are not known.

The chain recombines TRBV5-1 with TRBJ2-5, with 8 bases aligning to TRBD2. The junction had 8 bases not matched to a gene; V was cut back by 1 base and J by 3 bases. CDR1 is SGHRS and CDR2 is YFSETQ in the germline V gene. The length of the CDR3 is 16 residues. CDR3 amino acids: CASSLRFAGGKETQYF. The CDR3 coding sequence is TGCGCCAGCAGCTTGCGCTTTGCGGGGGGAAAAGAGACCCAGTACTTC.

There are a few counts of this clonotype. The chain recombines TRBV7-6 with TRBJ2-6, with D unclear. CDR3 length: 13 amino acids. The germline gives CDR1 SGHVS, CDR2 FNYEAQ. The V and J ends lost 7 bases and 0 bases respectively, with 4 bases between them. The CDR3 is CASTDSGANVLTF. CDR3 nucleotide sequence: TGTGCCAGCACAGACTCTGGGGCCAACGTCCTGACTTTC.

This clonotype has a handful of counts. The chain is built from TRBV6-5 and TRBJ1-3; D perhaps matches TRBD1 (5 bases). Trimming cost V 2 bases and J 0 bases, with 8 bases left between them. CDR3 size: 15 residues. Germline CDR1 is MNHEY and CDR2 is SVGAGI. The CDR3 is CASSYDRSSGNTIYF. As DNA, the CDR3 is TGTGCCAGCAGTTACGACAGAAGCTCTGGAAACACCATATATTTT.

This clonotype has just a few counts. In DNA, the CDR3 is TGTGCCAGCAGCCATCGCGACAACAGCAATCAGCCCCAGCATTTT. As protein: CASSHRDNSNQPQHF. The V gene is TRBV12-3 or TRBV12-4, the J gene TRBJ1-5; D gene ambiguous. The CDR3 contains 15 residues. V dropped 6 bases and J dropped 1 base, with 13 bases sitting between them.